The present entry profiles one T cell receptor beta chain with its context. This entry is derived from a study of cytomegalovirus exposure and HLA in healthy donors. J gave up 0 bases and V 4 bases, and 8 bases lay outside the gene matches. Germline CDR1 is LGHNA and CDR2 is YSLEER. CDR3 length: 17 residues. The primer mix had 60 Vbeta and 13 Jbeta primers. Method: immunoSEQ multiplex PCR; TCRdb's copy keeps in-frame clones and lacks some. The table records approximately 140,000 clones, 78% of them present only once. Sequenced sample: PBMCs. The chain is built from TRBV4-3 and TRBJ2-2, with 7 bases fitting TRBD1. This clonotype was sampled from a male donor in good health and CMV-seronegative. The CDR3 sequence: CASSRPRQGPNTGELFF. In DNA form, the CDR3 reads TGCGCCAGCAGCCGCCCTCGACAGGGCCCGAACACCGGGGAGCTGTTTTTT.